Following are 28 T cell receptor beta chains from one sample sequenced in a study of cytomegalovirus exposure and HLA in healthy donors. PCR used 60 Vbeta primers and 13 Jbeta primers. Using immunoSEQ multiplex PCR, the repertoire was profiled, and TCRdb retains in-frame clones only, with some absent. The data contain under 110,000 clones, roughly 74% of them seen just once; the ten biggest clones take up approximately 2%. The sequencing input was PBMCs. Receptors were obtained from a woman in her 40s in good health and CMV-seronegative.

V usage is TRBV19 and J usage is TRBJ1-2, with no clear D. V dropped 0 bases and J dropped 5 bases, with 7 bases sitting between them. Germline CDR1 is LNHDA and CDR2 is SQIVND (reference sequence). This CDR3 is built from 13 residues. CDR3 in amino acids: CASSIETAYGYTF. The CDR3 DNA sequence: TGTGCCAGTAGTATAGAAACTGCTTATGGCTACACCTTC.

This sequence joins TRBV10-3 and TRBJ1-1, with 7 bases identical to TRBD1. This CDR3 has 14 amino acids. The V and J ends lost 2 bases and 4 bases, in that order; junction bases with no gene match: 4. Germline V lookup: CDR1 ENHRY, CDR2 SYGVKD. CDR3 bases: TGTGCCATCAGTGAGGACAGGGAAGGCACTGAAGCTTTCTTT. Translated: CAISEDREGTEAFF.

The rearrangement links TRBV21-1 to TRBJ1-6; the D call in the table, TRBD1, was not verified against the DNA. TRBV21-1 is termed a pseudogene. This CDR3 contains 15 residues. The CDR3 DNA follows: TGTGCCAGCAGCAAGGGCCAGGGTCTGAATTCACCCCTCCACTTT. It specifies CASSKGQGLNSPLHF.

This clone has a handful of counts. The CDR3 coding sequence is TGCGCCAGCAGCCAAGATGTGAATCGGCCTAGCGGGAGGGCCGCTGAAAAGACCCAGTACTTC. Amino acid sequence: CASSQDVNRPSGRAAEKTQYF. V gene TRBV4-1 combines with J gene TRBJ2-5, with TRBD2 matching over 12 bases. CDR3 length: 21 residues. The germline gives CDR1 MGHRA, CDR2 YSYEKL. V lost 0 bases and J lost 6; bases outside the gene matches: 20.

The CDR3 coding sequence is TGTGCCAGCAAAGGGGTTGAAGCTTTCTTT. Translating it yields CASKGVEAFF. The chain combines TRBV6-6 with TRBJ1-1; possible D gene TRBD1, 5 bases. V was clipped by 7 bases and J by 7 bases, with 7 bases between them. The CDR3 contains 10 residues. Germline V gives CDR1 MNHNY, CDR2 SVGAGI (reference sequence).

The V and J genes are TRBV18 and TRBJ2-7; weak D call: TRBD2 (5 bases). V lost 2 bases and J lost 6, with 20 bases in between. The CDR3 has 16 amino acids. The germline gives CDR1 KGHSH, CDR2 LQKENI. CDR3 amino acids: CASSPNMGGGEGEQYF. CDR3 nucleotide sequence: TGTGCCAGCTCACCAAACATGGGCGGAGGAGAGGGCGAGCAGTACTTC.

CDR3 residues: CASSLAGGPYEQYF. The CDR3 coding sequence is TGTGCCAGCTCCTTAGCGGGGGGTCCCTACGAGCAGTACTTC. This chain connects TRBV9 to TRBJ2-7; 10 positions match TRBD2. Per germline, CDR1 SGDLS and CDR2 YYNGEE. The CDR3 totals 14 residues. The trim removed 7 bases at V and 2 bases at J, leaving 6 bases unmatched. The full variable domain, completed using reference TRBV9 and TRBJ2-7, is DSGVTQTPKHLITATGQRVTLRCSPRSGDLSVYWYQQSLDQGLQFLIQYYNGEERAKGNILERFSAQQFPDLHSELNLSSLELGDSALYFCASSLAGGPYEQYFGPGTRLTVT.

For the CDR3, the DNA is TGTGCCAGCAGCTCGCCTGGGACTAGCGGGGGGGCCCAAGAGACCCAGTACTTC. Translating it yields CASSSPGTSGGAQETQYF. The chain joins TRBV11-3 to TRBJ2-5; 16 bases line up with TRBD2. With 4 bases clipped from V and 1 base from J, the junction kept 6 bases outside the gene matches. There are 18 residues in the CDR3. Germline V gene sequence: CDR1 SGHNT, CDR2 YENEEA.

The chain employs TRBV11-3 and TRBJ2-1; tentative D call: TRBD2 (5 bases). Trimming took 6 bases from V and 4 from J, leaving 13 bases between them. Germline loops: CDR1 SGHNT, CDR2 YENEEA. This CDR3 spans 14 amino acids. CDR3 sequence: CASSLGGLYNEQFF. The CDR3 region has the DNA TGTGCCAGCAGTCTTGGAGGACTTTACAATGAGCAGTTCTTC.

The chain recombines TRBV29-1 with TRBJ1-1, with D maybe TRBD1 (5 bases). The germline gives CDR1 SQVTM, CDR2 ANQGSEA. The CDR3 has 12 residues. Trimming removed 6 bases at V and 5 bases at J, with 13 bases between. CDR3 coding DNA: TGCAGCGTCGCAGGGTGGGCTACTGAAGCTTTCTTT. It translates to CSVAGWATEAFF.

The chain joins TRBV19 to TRBJ2-1; TRBD2 aligns across 7 bases. Germline loops: CDR1 LNHDA, CDR2 SQIVND (reference sequence). This CDR3 region has 15 residues. V was clipped by 7 bases and J by 5 bases; unmatched bases: 11. CDR3 amino acids: CASTLRSSGNNEQFF. In DNA, the CDR3 is TGTGCCAGTACCCTCAGGTCTAGCGGAAACAATGAGCAGTTCTTC.

The count of this clone is one. V and J are TRBV4-2 and TRBJ2-5; 8 bases map to TRBD2. This CDR3 comprises 16 residues. Losses at the gene ends were 2 bases for V and 3 bases for J; bases not matched to a gene: 8. Germline CDR1 and CDR2: LGHNA and YNFKEQ. CDR3: CASSQTRTSLEETQYF. Written as DNA, the CDR3 is TGTGCCAGCAGCCAAACCAGGACTAGCTTGGAAGAGACCCAGTACTTC.

This rearrangement joins TRBV7-2 to TRBJ1-2; no reliable D call. With 4 bases removed from V and 7 bases from J, the gap between germline ends came to 10 bases. The CDR3 loop spans 12 amino acids. Germline CDR1 reads SGHTA; CDR2 reads FQGNSA. The CDR3 here is CASSYYTGGYTF. Written as DNA, the CDR3 is TGTGCCAGCAGCTATTACACGGGTGGCTACACCTTC. Filled out from reference TRBV7-2 and TRBJ1-2, the complete variable domain reads GAGVSQSPSNKVTEKGKDVELRCDPISGHTALYWYRQSLGQGLEFLIYFQGNSAPDKSGLPSDRFSAERTGGSVSTLTIQRTQQEDSAVYLCASSYYTGGYTFGSGTRLTVV.

This clone was picked up one time. J is TRBJ2-2 and V is TRBV11-3; 8 bases match TRBD1. This CDR3 comprises 14 residues. Trimming cost V 5 bases and J 6 bases; bases outside gene matches: 5. CDR1 and CDR2 (germline): SGHNT, YENEEA. The CDR3 DNA reads as TGTGCCAGCAGCCAGGACAGGGCGGCCGGGGAGCTGTTTTTT. Its translation: CASSQDRAAGELFF.

The V gene is TRBV6-1, the J gene TRBJ2-7; the D gene is possibly TRBD1 (5 bases). The CDR3 is 14 amino acids. Germline-derived CDR1 and CDR2 are MNHNS and SASEGT. The V gene lost 7 bases and the J gene lost 0 bases, with 13 bases spanning the gap. For the CDR3, the DNA is TGTGCCAGCAAAGATACGGACAACTCCTACGAGCAGTACTTC. This codes for CASKDTDNSYEQYF.

The sample holds a few counts of this clone. In DNA form, the CDR3 reads TGTGCCACCAGCAGAGATGCGAGCTCCTACGAGCAGTACTTC. Translated: CATSRDASSYEQYF. The chain is built from TRBV15 and TRBJ2-7; D is unresolved. Trimming cost V 0 bases and J 0 bases, with 6 bases left between them. Per germline, CDR1 LNHNV and CDR2 YYDKDF (reference sequence). The CDR3 covers 14 residues.

In its sample, this clone was seen a few times. The rearrangement joins TRBV27 to TRBJ2-1; 8 positions match TRBD2. This CDR3 is 15 amino acids long. V shed 3 bases and J 2 bases; nucleotides not matched to a gene: 3. Germline V lookup: CDR1 MNHEY, CDR2 SMNVEV (reference sequence). Here the CDR3 DNA reads TGTGCCAGCAGTTTGAGCGGGAGTGCCTACAATGAGCAGTTCTTC. Translating it yields CASSLSGSAYNEQFF.

The rearrangement uses TRBV7-2 and TRBJ1-2; 8 bases fit TRBD1. Germline V gene lookup returns CDR1 SGHTA and CDR2 FQGNSA. V shed 1 base, J shed 0 bases, and the junction held 4 bases outside the gene matches. The CDR3 is 16 residues long. CDR3 sequence reads: CASSLVAGGSNYGYTF. The CDR3 region has the DNA TGTGCCAGCAGCTTAGTAGCAGGGGGCTCTAACTATGGCTACACCTTC.

Remarks on this clone: Its ends do not fully match the called genes, so a read error is possible. This sample includes further DNA sequences coding for the same CDR3. The chain combines TRBV7-3 with TRBJ2-7, with 9 nucleotides matching TRBD1. Germline V gene lookup returns CDR1 SGHTA and CDR2 FQGTGA. There are 17 residues in the CDR3. The CDR3 DNA reads TGTGCCAGCAGCTTAGGGGTTCCGGGACAGGGCGCTTACGAGCAATACTTC. It is translated as CASSLGVPGQGAYEQYF.

This clone appeared a single time. The V and J genes are TRBV4-3 and TRBJ2-7, with 10 bases fitting TRBD1. Trimming took 1 base from V and 3 from J; bases not matched to a gene: 9. The CDR3 loop spans 17 amino acids. Germline CDR1 LGHNA, CDR2 YSLEER. CDR3 in amino acids: CASSQVAGTGVDYEQYF. DNA of the CDR3: TGCGCCAGCAGCCAAGTTGCCGGGACAGGGGTAGACTACGAGCAGTACTTC.

This clone is a singleton in its sample. The rearrangement links TRBV10-3 to TRBJ1-1; 10 bases map to TRBD1. V shed 10 bases and J 5 bases; nucleotides not matched to a gene: 4. The CDR3 runs 12 residues. The V gene's germline CDR1 is ENHRY and CDR2 SYGVKD. The CDR3 DNA sequence: TGTGCCACCGGACAGGGGGATACTGAAGCTTTCTTT. This translates into CATGQGDTEAFF.

The J gene is TRBJ2-1, the V gene TRBV7-3; tentatively, D is TRBD2 (6 bases). The CDR3 spans 18 residues. The ends were cut back, 1 base at V and 6 bases at J, with 22 bases in the middle. Germline assignment: CDR1 SGHTA and CDR2 FQGTGA. CDR3 sequence (DNA): TGTGCCAGCAGCTTAAGTGAGAGTTTATGGGACTCTCGCAATGAGCAGTTCTTC. Its translation: CASSLSESLWDSRNEQFF.

The chain recombines TRBV28 with TRBJ2-1; 10 nucleotides align to TRBD2. V shed 5 bases and J 6 bases; nucleotides not matched to a gene: 10. The length of the CDR3 is 16 residues. Germline V lookup: CDR1 MDHEN, CDR2 SYDVKM. CDR3 in DNA: TGTGCCAGCAGTACCCCAGGGACTAGCGAAGGCAATGAGCAGTTCTTC. Translating gives CASSTPGTSEGNEQFF.

This clone appeared once. The chain joins TRBV14 to TRBJ2-3; 7 bases fit TRBD1. Germline trimming cut 0 bases from V and 2 bases from J; bases unmatched to any gene: 5. Germline lookup yields CDR1 SGHDN and CDR2 FVKESK. The CDR3 consists of 16 residues. The CDR3 loop reads CASSQDLGTATDTQYF. DNA for the CDR3: TGTGCCAGCAGCCAAGATTTGGGGACAGCCACAGATACGCAGTATTTT. Looking up the rest from reference TRBV14 and TRBJ2-3 gives the full variable domain: EAGVTQFPSHSVIEKGQTVTLRCDPISGHDNLYWYRRVMGKEIKFLLHFVKESKQDESGMPNNRFLAERTGGTYSTLKVQPAELEDSGVYFCASSQDLGTATDTQYFGPGTRLTVL.

The V and J genes are TRBV28 and TRBJ1-5, with 8 bases that match TRBD1. From germline, CDR1 is MDHEN and CDR2 SYDVKM. Losses at the gene ends were 4 bases for V and 6 bases for J; bases not matched to a gene: 8. The CDR3 runs to 15 residues. CDR3: CASSSPQGAAQPQHF. CDR3 in DNA: TGTGCCAGCAGTTCCCCTCAGGGGGCGGCTCAGCCCCAGCATTTT.

This clone appeared once. V and J are TRBV6-5 and TRBJ1-1; possible D gene TRBD1, 6 bases. CDR1 and CDR2 from the germline V gene are MNHEY and SVGAGI. The CDR3 covers 15 residues. Trimming took 0 bases from V and 5 from J, leaving 13 bases between them. CDR3: CASSYSKGVGTEAFF. CDR3 DNA: TGTGCCAGCAGTTACTCAAAGGGGGTAGGGACTGAAGCTTTCTTT.

The V gene is TRBV19, the J gene TRBJ2-6; 9 bases line up with TRBD1. Losses at the gene ends were 5 bases for V and 0 bases for J; bases not matched to a gene: 5. The germline V gene has CDR1 LNHDA and CDR2 SQIVND (reference sequence). This CDR3 has 17 residues. The CDR3 DNA reads as TGTGCCAGTAGTTTGGGACAGGGTCTCTCTGGGGCCAACGTCCTGACTTTC. As protein: CASSLGQGLSGANVLTF. The full variable domain, in which reference TRBV19 and TRBJ2-6 provide the parts outside the CDR3, is DGGITQSPKYLFRKEGQNVTLSCEQNLNHDAMYWYRQDPGQGLRLIYYSQIVNDFQKGDIAEGYSVSREKKESFPLTVTSAQKNPTAFYLCASSLGQGLSGANVLTFGAGSRLTVL.

The chain joins TRBV15 to TRBJ2-7, with D possibly TRBD2 on 6 matching bases. The germline V and J ends were trimmed by 3 bases and 0 bases, with 15 bases remaining between them. The CDR3 is 16 residues long. Germline V gene lookup returns CDR1 LNHNV and CDR2 YYDKDF (reference sequence). The CDR3 reads CATSRGAGFISYEQYF. Here the CDR3 DNA reads TGTGCCACCAGCAGGGGCGCGGGGTTCATCTCCTACGAGCAGTACTTC.